The entry below describes one TCR beta chain. As handled by the study authors: Amplification from reference gene primers served as the basis for estimated nucleated cell counts. Clones were read by immunoSEQ multiplex PCR, and TCRdb kept only the in-frame ones, dropping some. That table furnishes V, J and clone size, whereas the DNA furnished D and trimming. The table has roughly 70,000 clones, roughly 90% seen once. The data were obtained in a study of blood T cell repertoires in COVID-19. In the study overall: Some COVID-19 samples were acute and others convalescent; all came from the United States, Italy and Spain. T cells, B-cell-depleted T cells, or PBMCs supplied cDNA or gDNA.

The CDR3 length is 16 residues. Germline CDR1 is SGHDN and CDR2 is FVKESK. The J segment lost 5 bases and the V segment lost 4 bases, leaving 11 bases of the junction unmatched. This chain links TRBV14 with TRBJ2-5; 9 bases line up with TRBD2. Sequenced input: peripheral blood. The receptor's source is a man aged 65 to 85 with acute or convalescent COVID-19. This CDR3 reads CASSPWMVAGAETQYF. DNA for the CDR3: TGTGCCAGCAGCCCCTGGATGGTAGCGGGGGCGGAGACCCAGTACTTC. The variable domain in full, with the rest retrieved from reference TRBV14 and TRBJ2-5, is EAGVTQFPSHSVIEKGQTVTLRCDPISGHDNLYWYRRVMGKEIKFLLHFVKESKQDESGMPNNRFLAERTGGTYSTLKVQPAELEDSGVYFCASSPWMVAGAETQYFGPGTRLLVL.